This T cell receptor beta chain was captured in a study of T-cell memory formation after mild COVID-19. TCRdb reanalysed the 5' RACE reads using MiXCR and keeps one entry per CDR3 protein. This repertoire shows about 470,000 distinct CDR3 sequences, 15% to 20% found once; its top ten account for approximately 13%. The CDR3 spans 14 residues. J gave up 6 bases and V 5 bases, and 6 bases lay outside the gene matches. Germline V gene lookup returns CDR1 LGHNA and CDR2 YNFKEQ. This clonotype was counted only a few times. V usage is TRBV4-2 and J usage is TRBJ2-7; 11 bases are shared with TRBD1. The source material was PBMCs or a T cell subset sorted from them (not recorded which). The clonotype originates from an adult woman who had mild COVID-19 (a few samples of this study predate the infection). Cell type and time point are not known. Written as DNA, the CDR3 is TGTGCCAGCAGCGTAGGACAGGGGGCTGTCGAGCAGTACTTC. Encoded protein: CASSVGQGAVEQYF.